One sample yielded the 9 T cell receptor beta chains listed below, sequenced in a study of cytomegalovirus exposure and HLA in healthy donors. The PCR was carried out with 60 Vbeta primers and 13 Jbeta primers. The assay was immunoSEQ multiplex PCR, and TCRdb's table has in-frame clones only and misses some. This repertoire shows about 190,000 clones, 70% to 80% found once; its top ten account for 1.5% to 2%. Sequences were obtained from PBMCs. The receptors here all came from a woman in her forties or fifties in good health and CMV-seronegative.

The CDR3 DNA follows: TGTGCCAGCAGCTCCAGCGGGGGCGACACCGGGGAGCTGTTTTTT. Protein sequence: CASSSSGGDTGELFF. V gene TRBV7-3 combines with J gene TRBJ2-2, with 8 positions matching TRBD2. Germline CDR1 and CDR2: SGHTA and FQGTGA. V trimming: 4 bases; J trimming: 3 bases; junction bases outside the gene matches: 4. CDR3 length: 15 amino acids. Variable domain in full (rest from reference TRBV7-3 and TRBJ2-2): GAGVSQTPSNKVTEKGKYVELRCDPISGHTALYWYRQSLGQGPEFLIYFQGTGAADDSGLPNDRFFAVRPEGSVSTLKIQRTERGDSAVYLCASSSSGGDTGELFFGEGSRLTVL.

As concerns this clone: The junction does not match germline at one end; this may be a read error. The V and J genes are TRBV7-7 and TRBJ2-1, with 8 positions matching TRBD1. Germline V CDR1 and CDR2: SSHAT, FNYEAQ (reference sequence). The CDR3 loop spans 12 amino acids. The CDR3 sequence: CASSATGEEQFF. CDR3 nucleotides: TGTGCTAGCAGTGCGACAGGGGAAGAGCAGTTCTTC.

This sequence joins TRBV11-2 and TRBJ2-7; weak D call: TRBD2 (6 bases). There are 15 residues in the CDR3. CDR1 SGHAT and CDR2 FQNNGV come from the germline V gene. With 1 base removed from V and 5 bases from J, the gap between germline ends came to 15 bases. CDR3 region: CASSLGASDGNEQYF. The CDR3 DNA reads TGTGCCAGCAGCTTAGGGGCTAGCGATGGTAACGAGCAGTACTTC.

This clone has a single count. One end of the junction fails to match germline, which may point to a read error. The V and J genes are TRBV5-1 and TRBJ1-3, with TRBD1 matching 8 bases. This CDR3 comprises 16 residues. Germline V gene lookup returns CDR1 SGHRS and CDR2 YFSETQ. In DNA, the CDR3 is TGCGCCAGCAGCTTGATCGAAGACAGGGGAGGAAGCACCATATATTTT. Protein product: CASSLIEDRGGSTIYF.

This chain uses TRBV27 with TRBJ2-1; D may be TRBD2 (7 bases). The CDR3 covers 15 residues. CDR1 and CDR2 (germline): MNHEY, SMNVEV (reference sequence). V lost 5 bases to trimming and J lost 7 bases, with 18 bases between them. The CDR3 is CASSALQGGLNEQFF. The CDR3 DNA is TGTGCCAGCAGTGCGTTACAGGGAGGGCTTAATGAGCAGTTCTTC.

The chain uses TRBV6-4 and TRBJ2-1, with D tentatively TRBD2 (6 bases). Trimming removed 3 bases at V and 2 bases at J, with 11 bases between. CDR3 length: 15 residues. The germline V gene has CDR1 MRHNA and CDR2 SNTAGT. The CDR3 here is CASSEGSSAYNEQFF. The CDR3 coding sequence is TGTGCCAGCAGTGAGGGATCTAGCGCCTACAATGAGCAGTTCTTC.

This clone has a single count. The chain joins TRBV6-5 to TRBJ1-2; TRBD1 is a possible D gene (6 bases). The V and J ends lost 5 bases and 4 bases respectively, with 14 bases between them. Germline values: CDR1 MNHEY, CDR2 SVGAGI. This CDR3 has 14 residues. In DNA form, the CDR3 reads TGTGCCAGCAGTAACTGGGACATCCGCTATGGCTACACCTTC. Residues: CASSNWDIRYGYTF.

The CDR3 loop reads CASSRGQEGTPGYTF. CDR3 bases: TGCGCCAGCAGCCGGGGTCAAGAGGGGACACCGGGCTACACCTTC. V and J are TRBV5-1 and TRBJ1-2; D is possibly TRBD1 (6 bases). There are 15 residues in the CDR3. CDR1 is SGHRS and CDR2 is YFSETQ in the germline V gene. V lost 4 bases and J 8 bases, leaving 21 bases between the germline ends.

The genes are TRBV18 and TRBJ1-2; TRBD1 aligns across 9 bases. Unmatched junction bases numbered 10, after V lost 3 bases and J lost 2 bases. The CDR3 length is 17 residues. CDR1 is KGHSH and CDR2 is LQKENI in the germline V gene. In DNA, the CDR3 is TGTGCCAGCTCACCCACCGGGGGACAGGGAGACAACTATGGCTACACCTTC. It codes for CASSPTGGQGDNYGYTF. The whole variable domain, remainder taken from reference TRBV18 and TRBJ1-2, is NAGVMQNPRHLVRRRGQEARLRCSPMKGHSHVYWYRQLPEEGLKFMVYLQKENIIDESGMPKERFSAEFPKEGPSILRIQQVVRGDSAAYFCASSPTGGQGDNYGYTFGSGTRLTVV.